The subject of this entry is one T cell receptor (beta chain). Its antigen remains unknown. This likely comes from a read error, as the CDR3 has no conserved phenylalanine or tryptophan at its end. This entry belongs to a study of tumor-infiltrating lymphocytes in primary liver carcinoma. Across the study: Tumors were stage T1-T3 N0M0, roughly 4 to 11 cm across. Overall study results and limits: Compared with blood, tumor repertoires held significantly more in their top 250 clones.

Between 20 and 30 mg of unsorted bulk tissue served as the source from which RNA and DNA were co-extracted. Resecting the tumor surgically was how the patients' primary liver carcinoma was treated. No patient had received treatment, and all had chronic HBV infection. The CDR3 is 16 amino acids. Germline CDR1 is MNHNS and CDR2 is SASEGT. Using a constant-region primer together with ProtoScript II reverse transcriptase, TCR beta cDNA was made from about 500 ng of total RNA. The TCR beta library was amplified through three nested multiplex PCR rounds in a modified ARM-PCR procedure. The study ran its first two PCR rounds for nine to ten cycles each, using TRBV1-TRBV30 forward primers and a C-beta reverse primer. A single record per CDR3 protein comes from TCRdb applying MiXCR to the multiplex PCR reads. The sample has 40,000 or so distinct CDR3 sequences; approximately 71% are singletons.

Material: tumor-adjacent normal liver tissue. The chain uses TRBV6-1 and TRBJ2-1; tentatively, D is TRBD2 (7 bases). The source is a man between 35 and 55 years old with primary liver carcinoma and hepatitis B virus infection. CDR3 amino acids: CASSEGAGAVYNEQFS. The CDR3 DNA sequence: TGTGCAAGCAGTGAAGGTGCGGGGGCGGTCTACAATGAGCAGTTCTCC.